This T cell receptor (beta chain) is drawn from a study of type 1 and type 2 diabetes patients. The CDR3 extends over 15 amino acids. V was pared by 3 bases and J by 1 base, with 3 bases of the junction left unmatched. The germline V gene encodes CDR1 SGDLS and CDR2 YYNGEE. Amplification started from genomic DNA. The TCR beta CDR3 region was amplified using 30 forward and 13 reverse primers. Each CDR3 protein gets one entry after TCRdb re-called the multiplex PCR reads with MiXCR. Among 270,000 or so distinct CDR3 sequences listed, around 47% were seen once. The receptor's source is a man younger than 30 with type 2 diabetes. The source material was peripheral blood mononuclear cells (PBMCs). The rearrangement links TRBV9 to TRBJ2-5, with TRBD2 identical over 10 bases. CDR3 sequence: CASSELAGAQETQYF. The CDR3 coding sequence is TGTGCCAGCAGCGAGCTAGCGGGGGCCCAAGAGACCCAGTACTTC.